The sequence of this T cell receptor (beta chain) was determined in a study of PD-1 blockade in classical Hodgkin lymphoma. About the research overall: The patients were dosed with nivolumab 3 mg/kg, infused intravenously every 2 weeks.

Note on this clone: Its antigen is as yet unknown.

General study findings and limits: Reported baseline diversity: healthy donors highest, relapsed/refractory patients lowest. Anyone who began nivolumab under 1 year after ASCT was excluded. Baseline diversity resembling that of newly diagnosed patients was seen in complete responders.

Relapse was seen in all patients after autologous stem cell transplantation, and brentuximab vedotin exposure was variable. Using immunoSEQ multiplex PCR, the repertoire was profiled, and TCRdb retains in-frame clones only, with some absent. The sample lists 90,000 or so clones; about nine tenths were seen once. The material was peripheral blood mononuclear cells (PBMCs), obtained before the second cycle of nivolumab. This TCR came from a human donor with classical Hodgkin lymphoma.

Written as DNA, the CDR3 is TGTGCCTGGACCCCTGGGACAGGTGAAGCTTTCTTT. Its protein is CAWTPGTGEAFF. The chain employs TRBV30 and TRBJ1-1, with 8 bases fitting TRBD1. Germline trimming cut 4 bases from V and 7 bases from J; bases unmatched to any gene: 5. The CDR3 has 12 amino acids. The germline V gene encodes CDR1 GTSNPN and CDR2 SVGIG (reference sequence).